This T cell receptor (beta chain) comes out of a study of human CD8 memory T cell subsets. By share, this clonotype counts as medium-sized. What it recognizes is unknown. The V and J ends lost 5 bases and 2 bases respectively, with 15 bases between them. Looked up from germline, CDR1 is SQVTM and CDR2 is ANQGSEA. The length of the CDR3 is 14 residues. Study-level points and caveats: Among the subsets, Chao1 estimates suggested that stem-like memory T cells were more diverse than precursor exhausted T cells. The stem-like memory T cell repertoire shared very little with the precursor exhausted T cell repertoire.

Buffy coats of healthy donors supplied the PBMC. From duplicate vials of approximately 140,000 sorted CD8+ T cells per subset, RNA was isolated. It was UMI-labeled 5' RACE by which the TCR beta libraries were made. TCRdb reanalysed the 5' RACE reads using MiXCR and keeps one entry per CDR3 protein. The sample has more than 6,000 distinct CDR3 sequences, 3.9% seen once. The rearrangement uses TRBV29-1 and TRBJ1-2, with D perhaps matching TRBD1 (5 bases). The clonotype originates from a human donor in good health. The source material was CD8+ T cells from PBMCs. This CDR3 is CSVLWRDPNYGYTF. The CDR3 bases are TGCAGCGTTCTATGGCGGGACCCAAACTATGGCTACACCTTC.